This TCR beta chain comes out of a study of PD-1 blockade in classical Hodgkin lymphoma. Whole-study context: Patients were dosed intravenously with nivolumab at 3 mg/kg every 2 weeks. Findings and caveats of the study: Patients newly diagnosed and complete responders had comparable baseline diversity. CD4+ TCR diversity, unlike CD8+, rose significantly by C4D1. The authors have not defined what causes the repertoire differences, possibly disease activity or prior therapy.

Time point defined: cycle 4 day 1 (C4D1), after about 6 weeks of nivolumab. Every patient experienced relapse after autologous stem cell transplantation, and brentuximab vedotin exposure varied. Generated by immunoSEQ multiplex PCR, the TCRdb table keeps only in-frame clones and is missing some. The top ten clones hold about a fifth of a sample with about 47,000 clones, about 80% of them seen once. Trimming shortened V by 4 bases and J by 0 bases, and 19 bases separated the two germline ends. The length of the CDR3 is 18 residues. The germline V gene encodes CDR1 MNHEY and CDR2 SMNVEV (reference sequence). Details on this clone: Its antigen remains unknown.

The chain is built from TRBV27 and TRBJ2-1; D is perhaps TRBD1 or TRBD2 (6 bases each). The TCR sequence derives from a human donor with classical Hodgkin lymphoma. The source was peripheral blood mononuclear cells (PBMCs), collected before the fourth cycle of nivolumab. The CDR3 protein is CASSSSRGRGTSYNEQFF. The DNA for the CDR3 is TGTGCCAGCAGTTCCTCTCGGGGGCGCGGGACCTCCTACAATGAGCAGTTCTTC.